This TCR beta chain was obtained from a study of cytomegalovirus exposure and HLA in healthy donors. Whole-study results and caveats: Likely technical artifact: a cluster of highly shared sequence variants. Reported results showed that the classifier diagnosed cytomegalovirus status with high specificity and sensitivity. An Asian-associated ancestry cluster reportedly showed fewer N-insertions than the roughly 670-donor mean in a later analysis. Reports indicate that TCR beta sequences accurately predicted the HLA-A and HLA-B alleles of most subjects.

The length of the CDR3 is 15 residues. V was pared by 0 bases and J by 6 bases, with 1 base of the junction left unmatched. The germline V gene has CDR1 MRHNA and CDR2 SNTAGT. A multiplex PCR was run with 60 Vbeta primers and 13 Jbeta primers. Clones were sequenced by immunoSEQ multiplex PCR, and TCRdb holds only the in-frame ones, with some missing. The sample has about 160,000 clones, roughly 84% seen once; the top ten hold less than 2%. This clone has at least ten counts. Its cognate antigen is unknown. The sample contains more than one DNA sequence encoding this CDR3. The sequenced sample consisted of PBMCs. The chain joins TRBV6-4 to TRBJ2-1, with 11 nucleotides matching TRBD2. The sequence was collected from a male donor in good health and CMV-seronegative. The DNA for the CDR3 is TGTGCCAGCAGTGACTCTAGCGGGGGGGCCAATGAGCAGTTCTTC. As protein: CASSDSSGGANEQFF.